A single sample is the source of the 9 T cell receptor beta chains below, sequenced in a study of blood T cell repertoires in COVID-19. TCRdb's table, derived via immunoSEQ multiplex PCR, lists solely in-frame clones and lacks some. The sample includes approximately 330,000 clones, around 90% of them seen just once. The material sequenced was peripheral blood. Source of these receptors: a man in his thirties or forties with COVID-19, enrolled during active disease.

This rearrangement joins TRBV10-3 to TRBJ2-3; D is perhaps TRBD2 (5 bases). The CDR3 contains 16 residues. V lost 3 bases to trimming and J lost 0 bases, with 13 bases between them. From germline, CDR1 is ENHRY and CDR2 SYGVKD. The CDR3 DNA follows: TGTGCCATCAGTGATCGAGGGTTCCTTAGCACAGATACGCAGTATTTT. It specifies CAISDRGFLSTDTQYF.

The chain uses TRBV7-9 and TRBJ2-4; 7 nucleotides match TRBD2. The CDR3 runs 16 residues. Losses at the gene ends were 5 bases for V and 6 bases for J; bases not matched to a gene: 13. Germline V gene sequence: CDR1 SEHNR, CDR2 FQNEAQ (reference sequence). CDR3 loop: CASSPAGLEGVNIQYF. CDR3 DNA sequence: TGTGCCAGCAGCCCAGCGGGACTCGAGGGCGTAAACATTCAGTACTTC.

This clone was found once. The chain combines TRBV28 with TRBJ2-7; D gene unclear. Germline CDR1 MDHEN, CDR2 SYDVKM. V lost 7 bases, J lost 8 bases, and 12 bases lay in between. This CDR3 is built from 11 residues. In nucleotides, the CDR3 is TGTGCCAGCACGGGTCCCAAAAAGCAGTACTTC. Amino acid sequence: CASTGPKKQYF.

This clone was recorded only once. The rearrangement uses TRBV4-1 and TRBJ1-2; no clear D gene. The V gene lost 4 bases and the J gene lost 3 bases, with 15 bases spanning the gap. Germline V CDR1 and CDR2: MGHRA, YSYEKL. CDR3 length equals 15 residues. The DNA of the CDR3 is TGCGCCAGCAGCCCAGACCGACTCAGTTACTATGGCTACACCTTC. It specifies CASSPDRLSYYGYTF.

The chain employs TRBV7-9 and TRBJ2-3; 7 bases agree with TRBD1. With V trimmed by 2 bases and J by 5 bases, 4 bases remained unmatched. The CDR3 covers 14 residues. In germline, CDR1 is SEHNR, CDR2 FQNEAQ (reference sequence). The CDR3 sequence: CASSLLQGIDTQYF. The CDR3 DNA reads as TGTGCCAGCAGCTTATTACAGGGGATAGATACGCAGTATTTT. Based on the CDR3 plus reference TRBV7-9 and TRBJ2-3, the full variable domain is DTGVSQNPRHKITKRGQNVTFRCDPISEHNRLYWYRQTLGQGPEFLTYFQNEAQLEKSRLLSDRFSAERPKGSFSTLEIQRTEQGDSAMYLCASSLLQGIDTQYFGPGTRLTVL.

The chain combines TRBV7-9 with TRBJ2-2; tentatively, D is TRBD1 (6 bases). Trimming stripped 0 bases from V and 2 bases from J, with 13 bases between. The CDR3 covers 17 residues. The germline CDR1 and CDR2 sequences are SEHNR and FQNEAQ (reference sequence). Here the CDR3 reads CASSLAASGANTGELFF. As DNA, the CDR3 is TGTGCCAGCAGCTTAGCGGCTTCAGGGGCAAACACCGGGGAGCTGTTTTTT.

The gene calls are TRBV9 and TRBJ1-3; D perhaps matches TRBD1 (5 bases). This CDR3 has 17 residues. V shed 2 bases and J shed 2 bases, with 17 bases lying between them. Germline CDR1 reads SGDLS; CDR2 reads YYNGEE. In DNA, the CDR3 is TGTGCCAGCAGCGTGAGCATCCCGGGACTCACTGGAAACACCATATATTTT. Translated: CASSVSIPGLTGNTIYF.

In its sample, this clone was seen a few times. The same CDR3 arises from other DNA sequences in this sample as well. The chain has TRBV7-9 and TRBJ1-4; the match to TRBD1 covers 9 bases. The germline V gene has CDR1 SEHNR and CDR2 FQNEAQ (reference sequence). Germline trimming cut 5 bases from V and 5 bases from J; bases unmatched to any gene: 3. The CDR3 has 14 residues. CDR3 loop: CASSLGTGNEKLFF. The CDR3 DNA reads TGTGCCAGCAGCCTAGGGACAGGGAATGAAAAACTGTTTTTT.

V and J are TRBV29-1 and TRBJ1-4; D might be TRBD1 (5 bases). Germline V CDR1 and CDR2: SQVTM, ANQGSEA. The V and J ends lost 7 bases and 0 bases respectively, with 15 bases between them. The CDR3 is 15 residues long. CDR3 sequence (DNA): TGCAGCGGGGGCCCGGGGGGTGCAACTAATGAAAAACTGTTTTTT. Translated: CSGGPGGATNEKLFF.